The 5 T cell receptor beta chains given below trace back to one sample, sequenced in a study of blood T cell repertoires in COVID-19. The data were produced by immunoSEQ multiplex PCR, yet TCRdb's version contains in-frame clones alone and is incomplete. The sample carries about half a million clones, approximately 92% recorded once. Sequenced input: peripheral blood. The receptors stem from a man aged 18 to 29 with COVID-19, enrolled during active disease.

The chain links TRBV6-5 to TRBJ1-5; D possibly corresponds to TRBD1 (6 bases). The CDR3 runs to 14 residues. V was clipped by 6 bases and J by 0 bases, with 9 bases between them. The germline CDR1 and CDR2 sequences are MNHEY and SVGAGI. The CDR3 DNA follows: TGTGCCAGCAGACGGGACATTAGCAATCAGCCCCAGCATTTT. It encodes CASRRDISNQPQHF.

The CDR3 DNA is TGTGCCAGCAGTCTCAACAGGGTAATGTATGGCTACACCTTC. Its protein product is CASSLNRVMYGYTF. The chain employs TRBV28 and TRBJ1-2, with D possibly matching TRBD1 (6 bases). Between the trimmed V and J ends, which lost 5 bases and 5 bases, there was a span of 15 bases. Germline loops: CDR1 MDHEN, CDR2 SYDVKM. The CDR3 consists of 14 residues.

The V and J genes are TRBV5-8 and TRBJ2-5; D possibly corresponds to TRBD2 (5 bases). V was pared by 5 bases and J by 4 bases, with 18 bases between. Germline V lookup: CDR1 SGHTS, CDR2 YDEGEE. The CDR3 extends over 15 amino acids. The CDR3 loop is CASSQTRLGGETQYF. The CDR3 bases are TGTGCCAGCAGTCAAACTCGGCTAGGAGGAGAGACCCAGTACTTC.

DNA for the CDR3: TGTGCCAGCAGCTTAGGGACTAGAGCAGATACGCAGTATTTT. It encodes CASSLGTRADTQYF. This rearrangement joins TRBV7-8 to TRBJ2-3, with 7 bases identical to TRBD2. The J segment lost 4 bases and the V segment lost 1 base, leaving 2 bases of the junction unmatched. The CDR3 runs to 14 residues. Germline V CDR1 and CDR2: SGHVS, FQNEAQ.

This clone was picked up a small number of times. The chain uses TRBV4-1 and TRBJ1-6; D gene uncertain. The V and J ends lost 1 base and 8 bases respectively, with 18 bases between them. Germline lookup yields CDR1 MGHRA and CDR2 YSYEKL. The CDR3 has 17 residues. This CDR3 reads CASSQVPPSAEYSPLHF. The CDR3 nucleotides are TGCGCCAGCAGCCAAGTCCCTCCCTCCGCGGAGTATTCACCCCTCCACTTT.